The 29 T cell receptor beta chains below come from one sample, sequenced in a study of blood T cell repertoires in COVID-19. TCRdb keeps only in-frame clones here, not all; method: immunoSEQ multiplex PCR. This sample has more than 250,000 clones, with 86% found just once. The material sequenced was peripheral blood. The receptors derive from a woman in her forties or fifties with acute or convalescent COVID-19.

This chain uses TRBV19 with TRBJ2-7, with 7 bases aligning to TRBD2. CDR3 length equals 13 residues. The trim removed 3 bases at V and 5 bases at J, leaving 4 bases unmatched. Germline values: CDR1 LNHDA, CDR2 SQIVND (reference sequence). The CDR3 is CASSILTSNEQYF. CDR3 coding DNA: TGTGCCAGTAGTATCTTGACTAGCAACGAGCAGTACTTC.

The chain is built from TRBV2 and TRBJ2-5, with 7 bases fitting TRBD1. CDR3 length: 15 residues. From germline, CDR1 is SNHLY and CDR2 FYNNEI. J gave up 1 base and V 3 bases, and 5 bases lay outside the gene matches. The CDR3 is CASSDEGAGQETQYF. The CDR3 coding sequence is TGTGCCAGCAGTGATGAGGGGGCAGGCCAAGAGACCCAGTACTTC. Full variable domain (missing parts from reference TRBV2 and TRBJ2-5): EPEVTQTPSHQVTQMGQEVILRCVPISNHLYFYWYRQILGQKVEFLVSFYNNEISEKSEIFDDQFSVERPDGSNFTLKIRSTKLEDSAMYFCASSDEGAGQETQYFGPGTRLLVL.

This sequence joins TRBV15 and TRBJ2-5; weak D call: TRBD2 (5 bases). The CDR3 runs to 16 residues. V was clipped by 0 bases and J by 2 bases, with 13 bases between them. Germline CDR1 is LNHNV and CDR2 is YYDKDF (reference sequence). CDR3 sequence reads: CATSRDLAGLQETQYF. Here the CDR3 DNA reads TGTGCCACCAGCAGAGATCTAGCCGGTCTTCAAGAGACCCAGTACTTC.

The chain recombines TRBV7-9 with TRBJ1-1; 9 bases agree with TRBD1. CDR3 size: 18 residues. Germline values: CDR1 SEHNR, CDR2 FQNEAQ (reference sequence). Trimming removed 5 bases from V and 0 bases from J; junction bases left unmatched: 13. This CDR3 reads CASSKGQGLTHMNTEAFF. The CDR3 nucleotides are TGTGCCAGCAGCAAAGGACAGGGGTTAACTCACATGAACACTGAAGCTTTCTTT.

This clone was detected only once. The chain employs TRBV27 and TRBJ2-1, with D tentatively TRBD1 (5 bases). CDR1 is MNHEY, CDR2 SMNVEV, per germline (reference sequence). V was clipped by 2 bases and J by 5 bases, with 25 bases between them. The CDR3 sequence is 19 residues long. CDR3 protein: CASSLTLPGAGFRNNEQFF. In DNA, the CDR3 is TGTGCCAGCAGTTTAACCCTCCCCGGCGCAGGGTTCCGGAACAATGAGCAGTTCTTC.

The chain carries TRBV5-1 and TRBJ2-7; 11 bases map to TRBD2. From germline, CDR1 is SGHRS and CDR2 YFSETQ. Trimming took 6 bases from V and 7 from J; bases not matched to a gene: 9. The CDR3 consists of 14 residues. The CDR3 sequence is CASTYLAGGSEQYF. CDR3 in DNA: TGCGCCAGCACGTATCTAGCGGGAGGAAGTGAGCAGTACTTC.

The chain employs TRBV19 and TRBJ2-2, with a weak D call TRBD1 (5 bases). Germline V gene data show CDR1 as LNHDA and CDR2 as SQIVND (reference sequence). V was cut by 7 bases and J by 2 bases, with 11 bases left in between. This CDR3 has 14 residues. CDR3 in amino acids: CASKPDRNTGELFF. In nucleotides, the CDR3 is TGTGCCAGTAAGCCCGACAGAAACACCGGGGAGCTGTTTTTT.

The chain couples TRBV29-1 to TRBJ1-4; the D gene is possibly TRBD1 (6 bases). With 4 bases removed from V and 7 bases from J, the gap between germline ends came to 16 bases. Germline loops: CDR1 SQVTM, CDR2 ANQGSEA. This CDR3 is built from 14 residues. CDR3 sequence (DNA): TGCAGCGTTGTTAGGTCAGGGGTGGGTGAAAAACTGTTTTTT. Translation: CSVVRSGVGEKLFF.

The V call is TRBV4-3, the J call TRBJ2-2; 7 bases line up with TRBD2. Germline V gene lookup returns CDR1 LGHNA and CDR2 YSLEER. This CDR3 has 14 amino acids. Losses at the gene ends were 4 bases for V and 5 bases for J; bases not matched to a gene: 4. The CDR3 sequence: CASSLAGGTGELFF. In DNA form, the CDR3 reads TGCGCCAGCAGCCTCGCCGGGGGGACCGGGGAGCTGTTTTTT.

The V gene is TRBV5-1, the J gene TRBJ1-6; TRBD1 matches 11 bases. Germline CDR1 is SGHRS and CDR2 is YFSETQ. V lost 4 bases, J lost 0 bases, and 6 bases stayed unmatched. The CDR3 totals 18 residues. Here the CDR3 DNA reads TGCGCCAGCAGCGACGGGACAGGGGGGAGCTCCTATAATTCACCCCTCCACTTT. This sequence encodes CASSDGTGGSSYNSPLHF. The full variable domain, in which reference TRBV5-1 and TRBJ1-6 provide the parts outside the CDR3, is KAGVTQTPRYLIKTRGQQVTLSCSPISGHRSVSWYQQTPGQGLQFLFEYFSETQRNKGNFPGRFSGRQFSNSRSEMNVSTLELGDSALYLCASSDGTGGSSYNSPLHFGNGTRLTVT.

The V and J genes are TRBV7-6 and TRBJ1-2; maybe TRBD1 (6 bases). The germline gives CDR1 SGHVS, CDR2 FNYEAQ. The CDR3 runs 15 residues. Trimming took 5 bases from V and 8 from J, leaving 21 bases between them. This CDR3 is CASSPSKQGGMGYTF. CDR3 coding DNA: TGTGCCAGCAGCCCATCCAAACAGGGCGGAATGGGCTACACCTTC. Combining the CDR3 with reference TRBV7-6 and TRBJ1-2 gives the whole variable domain GAGVSQSPRYKVTKRGQDVALRCDPISGHVSLYWYRQALGQGPEFLTYFNYEAQQDKSGLPNDRFSAERPEGSISTLTIQRTEQRDSAMYRCASSPSKQGGMGYTFGSGTRLTVV.

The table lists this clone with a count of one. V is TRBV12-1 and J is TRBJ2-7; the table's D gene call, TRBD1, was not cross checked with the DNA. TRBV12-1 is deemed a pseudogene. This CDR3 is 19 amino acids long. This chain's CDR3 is CASYPGWDRDPILDHEQYF. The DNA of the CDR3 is TGTGCCAGCTATCCGGGGTGGGACAGGGACCCTATCTTGGACCACGAGCAGTACTTC.

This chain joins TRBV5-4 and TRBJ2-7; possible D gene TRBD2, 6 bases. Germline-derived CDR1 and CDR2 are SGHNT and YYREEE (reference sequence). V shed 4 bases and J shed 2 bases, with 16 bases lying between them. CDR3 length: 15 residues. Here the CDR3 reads CASSPVGGGPYEQYF. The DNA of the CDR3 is TGTGCCAGCAGCCCCGTGGGGGGTGGTCCCTACGAGCAGTACTTC.

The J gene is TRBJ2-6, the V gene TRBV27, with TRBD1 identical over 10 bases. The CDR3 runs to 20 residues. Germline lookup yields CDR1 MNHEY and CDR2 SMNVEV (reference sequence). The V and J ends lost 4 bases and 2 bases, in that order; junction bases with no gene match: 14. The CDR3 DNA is TGTGCCAGCAGTTCAAGACAGGGGGCTATCCGTTCGGCTGGGGCCAACGTCCTGACTTTC. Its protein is CASSSRQGAIRSAGANVLTF.

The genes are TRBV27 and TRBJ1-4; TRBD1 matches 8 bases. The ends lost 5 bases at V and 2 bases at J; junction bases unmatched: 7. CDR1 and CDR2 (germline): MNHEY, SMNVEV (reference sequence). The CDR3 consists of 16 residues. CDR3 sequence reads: CASSPSYRGTNEKLFF. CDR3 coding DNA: TGTGCCAGCAGTCCTTCCTACAGGGGGACTAATGAAAAACTGTTTTTT. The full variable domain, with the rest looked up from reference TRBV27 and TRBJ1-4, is EAQVTQNPRYLITVTGKKLTVTCSQNMNHEYMSWYRQDPGLGLRQIYYSMNVEVTDKGDVPEGYKVSRKEKRNFPLILESPSPNQTSLYFCASSPSYRGTNEKLFFGSGTQLSVL.

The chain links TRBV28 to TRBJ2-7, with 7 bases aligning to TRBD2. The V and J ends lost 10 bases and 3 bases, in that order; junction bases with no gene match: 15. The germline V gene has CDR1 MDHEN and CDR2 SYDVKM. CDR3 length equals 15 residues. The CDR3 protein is CATGGYWGESYEQYF. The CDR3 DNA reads TGTGCCACCGGGGGGTATTGGGGAGAAAGCTACGAGCAGTACTTC.

CDR3 DNA sequence: TGTGCCAGCAGCGGGAGGAAGGCCGGGGGAAATCAGCCCCAGCATTTT. This gives the protein CASSGRKAGGNQPQHF. J is TRBJ1-5 and V is TRBV5-6; maybe TRBD1 (5 bases). Deletions cut 4 bases from V and 4 bases from J, with 18 bases between. CDR1 is SGHDT, CDR2 YYEEEE, per germline. The CDR3 contains 16 residues.

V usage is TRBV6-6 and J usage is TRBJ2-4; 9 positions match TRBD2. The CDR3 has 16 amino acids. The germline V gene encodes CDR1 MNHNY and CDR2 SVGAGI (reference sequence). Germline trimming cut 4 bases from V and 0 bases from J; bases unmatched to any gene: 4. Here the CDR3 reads CASSWAAGGAKNIQYF. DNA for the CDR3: TGTGCCAGCAGTTGGGCAGCGGGAGGAGCCAAAAACATTCAGTACTTC.

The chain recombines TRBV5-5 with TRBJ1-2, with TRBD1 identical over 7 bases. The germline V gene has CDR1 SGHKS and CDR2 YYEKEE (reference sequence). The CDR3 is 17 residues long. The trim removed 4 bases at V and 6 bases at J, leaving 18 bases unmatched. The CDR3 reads CASSHTKRRTGDDGYTF. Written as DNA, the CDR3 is TGTGCCAGCAGCCACACCAAAAGAAGGACAGGTGACGATGGCTACACCTTC. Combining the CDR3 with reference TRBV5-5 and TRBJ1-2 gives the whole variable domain DAGVTQSPTHLIKTRGQQVTLRCSPISGHKSVSWYQQVLGQGPQFIFQYYEKEERGRGNFPDRFSARQFPNYSSELNVNALLLGDSALYLCASSHTKRRTGDDGYTFGSGTRLTVV.

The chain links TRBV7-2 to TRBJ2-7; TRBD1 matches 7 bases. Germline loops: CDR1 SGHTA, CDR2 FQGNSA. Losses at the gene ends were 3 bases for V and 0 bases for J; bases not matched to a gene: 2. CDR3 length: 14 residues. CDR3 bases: TGTGCCAGCAGCTTCGACAGGGCCTCCTACGAGCAGTACTTC. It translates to CASSFDRASYEQYF.

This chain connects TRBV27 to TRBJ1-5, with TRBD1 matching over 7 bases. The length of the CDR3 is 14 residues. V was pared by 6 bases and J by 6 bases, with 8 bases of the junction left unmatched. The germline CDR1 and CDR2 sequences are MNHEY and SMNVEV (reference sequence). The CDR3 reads CASREGGAIQPQHF. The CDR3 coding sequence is TGTGCCAGCAGAGAAGGGGGCGCTATTCAGCCCCAGCATTTT.

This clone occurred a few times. The CDR3 DNA sequence: TGTGCCAGCAGTAGGGATCGGACTAGCGGGAGGTCACGTTACAATGAGCAGTTCTTC. It yields the protein CASSRDRTSGRSRYNEQFF. The V call is TRBV7-9, the J call TRBJ2-1; 14 nucleotides agree with TRBD2. J lost 4 bases, V lost 6 bases, and 14 bases had no gene match. In germline, CDR1 is SEHNR, CDR2 FQNEAQ (reference sequence). The CDR3 sequence is 19 residues long.

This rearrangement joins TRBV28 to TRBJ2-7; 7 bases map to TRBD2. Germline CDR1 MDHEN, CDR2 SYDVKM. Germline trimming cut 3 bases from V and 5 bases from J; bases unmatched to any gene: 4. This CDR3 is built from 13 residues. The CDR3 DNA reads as TGTGCCAGCAGTTTGGCTAGCGGCAACGAGCAGTACTTC. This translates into CASSLASGNEQYF.

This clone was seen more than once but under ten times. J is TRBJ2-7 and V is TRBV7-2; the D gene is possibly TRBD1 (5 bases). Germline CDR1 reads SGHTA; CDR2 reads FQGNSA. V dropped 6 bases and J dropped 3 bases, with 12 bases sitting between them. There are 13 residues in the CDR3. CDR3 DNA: TGTGCCAGCAGTTACGACAGAAACTACGAGCAGTACTTC. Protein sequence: CASSYDRNYEQYF.

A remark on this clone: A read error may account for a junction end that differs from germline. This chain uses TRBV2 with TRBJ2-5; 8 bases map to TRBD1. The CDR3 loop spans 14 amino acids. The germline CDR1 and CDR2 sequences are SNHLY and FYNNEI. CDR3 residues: CASRDGTGGETQYF. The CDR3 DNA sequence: TGTGCCAGCCGTGACGGAACAGGGGGAGAGACCCAGTACTTC.

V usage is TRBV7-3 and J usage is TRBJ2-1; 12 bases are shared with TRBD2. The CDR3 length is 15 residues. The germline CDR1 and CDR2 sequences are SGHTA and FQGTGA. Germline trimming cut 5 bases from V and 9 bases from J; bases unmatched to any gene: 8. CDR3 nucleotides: TGTGCCAGCAGCCCACTAGCGGGAGGATCTCTTGAGCAGTTCTTC. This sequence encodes CASSPLAGGSLEQFF.

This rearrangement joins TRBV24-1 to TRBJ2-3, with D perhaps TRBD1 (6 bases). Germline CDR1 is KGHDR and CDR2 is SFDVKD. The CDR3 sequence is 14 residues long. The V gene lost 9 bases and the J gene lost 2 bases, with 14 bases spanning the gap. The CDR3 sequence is CATSQGPNTDTQYF. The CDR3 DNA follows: TGTGCCACCTCCCAGGGGCCAAACACAGATACGCAGTATTTT.

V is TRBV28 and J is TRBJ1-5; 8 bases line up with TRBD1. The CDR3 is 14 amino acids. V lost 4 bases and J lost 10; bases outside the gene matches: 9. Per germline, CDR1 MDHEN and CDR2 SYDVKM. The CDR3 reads CASSSDRARGPQHF. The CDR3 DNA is TGTGCCAGCAGTTCGGACAGGGCCCGCGGCCCCCAGCATTTT.

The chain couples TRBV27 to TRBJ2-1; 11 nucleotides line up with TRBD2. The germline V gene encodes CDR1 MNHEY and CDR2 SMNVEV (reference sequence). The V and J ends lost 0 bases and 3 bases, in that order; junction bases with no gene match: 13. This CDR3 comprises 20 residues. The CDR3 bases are TGTGCCAGCAGTTTATCATCTACACTAGCGGGAGAGACCAACTACAATGAGCAGTTCTTC. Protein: CASSLSSTLAGETNYNEQFF.